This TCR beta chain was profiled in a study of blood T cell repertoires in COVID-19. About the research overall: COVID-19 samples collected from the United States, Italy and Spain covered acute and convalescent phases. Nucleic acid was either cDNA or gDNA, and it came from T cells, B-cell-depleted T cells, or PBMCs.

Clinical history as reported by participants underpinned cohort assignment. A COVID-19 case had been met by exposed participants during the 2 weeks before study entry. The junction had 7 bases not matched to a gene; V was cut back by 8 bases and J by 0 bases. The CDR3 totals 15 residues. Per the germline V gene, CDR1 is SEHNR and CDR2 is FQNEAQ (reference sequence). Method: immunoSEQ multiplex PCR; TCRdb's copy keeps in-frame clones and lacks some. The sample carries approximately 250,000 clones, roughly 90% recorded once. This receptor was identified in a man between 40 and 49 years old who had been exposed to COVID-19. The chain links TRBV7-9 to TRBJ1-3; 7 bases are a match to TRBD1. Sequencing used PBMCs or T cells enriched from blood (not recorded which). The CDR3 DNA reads TGTGCCAGCGAATTATCAGGGGGCTCTGGAAACACCATATATTTT. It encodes CASELSGGSGNTIYF.